This T cell receptor (beta chain) appears in the sequencing data of a study of T-cell reconstitution after alpha-beta-depleted transplantation in children. This clonotype occurred a few times. Unique molecular identifiers were incorporated into the prepared TCRbeta library. TCRdb recomputed calls from the PCR reads with MiXCR, one row per CDR3 protein. Of fewer than 550,000 distinct CDR3 sequences in the sample, about a tenth were seen once. CDR3 length: 13 amino acids. Per germline, CDR1 LGHNT and CDR2 FRNRAP. The V end lost 4 bases, the J end lost 7 bases, and 10 bases lay between the germline ends.

The clonotype was recovered from a human donor who donated a stem cell graft to a child with acute myeloid leukemia. The sample was PBMCs from the stem cell graft donor, taken from the stem cell graft. V gene TRBV12-5 combines with J gene TRBJ2-2; D is ambiguous. CDR3 sequence (DNA): TGTGCTAGTGGTTCCGGGCTTGGCGGGGAGCTGTTTTTT. This gives the protein CASGSGLGGELFF. Together with reference TRBV12-5 and TRBJ2-2, the CDR3 gives the full variable domain: DARVTQTPRHKVTEMGQEVTMRCQPILGHNTVFWYRQTMMQGLELLAYFRNRAPLDDSGMPKDRFSAEMPDATLATLKIQPSEPRDSAVYFCASGSGLGGELFFGEGSRLTVL.